The rows below give T cell receptor beta chains drawn from one sample of a study of T cell responses to AZD1222 COVID-19 vaccine. Assay used: immunoSEQ multiplex PCR; TCRdb lists only in-frame clones, some missing. The sample contains around 110,000 clones, almost 90% of which appear only once. The sequenced sample was peripheral blood, obtained on day 0 of AZD1222 vaccination. The receptors come from an adult in good health. The CDR3 runs from the conserved cysteine through the conserved F or W. A D gene is named only where the DNA matches it firmly. The size of a clone is reported for some rows only, either as once, few or many, or as a class for expanded clones.

size,V,D,J,CDR3,DNA
once,TRBV5-1,.,TRBJ2-7,CASSLEVHEQYF,TGCGCCAGCAGCTTGGAAGTCCACGAGCAGTACTTC
.,TRBV19,TRBD1,TRBJ1-5,CASSIDYWDRGGQPQHF,TGTGCCAGTAGTATAGATTATTGGGACAGGGGTGGGCAGCCCCAGCATTTT
.,TRBV5-6,.,TRBJ1-1,CASSLEVGRLRNTEAFF,TGTGCCAGCAGCTTGGAGGTGGGTCGGTTAAGGAACACTGAAGCTTTCTTT
few,TRBV6-5,TRBD1,TRBJ1-2,CASSYSTGTGDGYTF,TGTGCCAGCAGTTACTCAACCGGGACAGGGGATGGCTACACCTTC
once,TRBV4-1,.,TRBJ1-2,CASSQPLGGPDYGYTF,TGCGCCAGCAGCCAACCTCTAGGGGGGCCCGACTATGGCTACACCTTC
.,TRBV4-3,.,TRBJ1-4,CASSQDRSRQRTTNEKLFF,TGCGCCAGCAGCCAAGATAGGAGTCGACAGAGAACAACTAATGAAAAACTGTTTTTT
.,TRBV28,TRBD1,TRBJ2-5,CASIHGDRGQETQYF,TGTGCCAGCATTCACGGTGACAGGGGCCAAGAGACCCAGTACTTC
.,TRBV27,.,TRBJ2-7,CASSLNQGGREQYF,TGTGCCAGCAGTTTAAACCAGGGAGGTCGGGAGCAGTACTTC
once,TRBV5-1,.,TRBJ1-3,CASSIDYSSSGNTIYF,TGCGCCAGCAGCATCGACTACAGCAGCTCTGGAAACACCATATATTTT
few,TRBV7-9,.,TRBJ1-1,CASSGGQAEAFF,TGTGCCAGCAGCGGGGGGCAGGCTGAAGCTTTCTTT
.,TRBV12-3/TRBV12-4,.,TRBJ2-7,CASSSNYEQYF,TGTGCCAGCAGTTCTAACTACGAGCAGTACTTC
.,TRBV12-3/TRBV12-4,.,TRBJ1-1,CASSFGRRAFF,TGTGCCAGCAGTTTCGGCAGGAGAGCTTTCTTT
.,TRBV6-5,.,TRBJ1-2,CAEKGPTDNYGYTF,TGTGCCGAGAAAGGACCAACAGATAACTATGGCTACACCTTC
.,TRBV5-6,TRBD2,TRBJ2-3,CASSLSLAGTTDTQYF,TGTGCCAGCAGCTTGTCACTAGCGGGGACAACAGATACGCAGTATTTT
.,TRBV19,.,TRBJ2-1,CATTDGTPSSYNEQFF,TGTGCCACAACGGACGGGACTCCTTCTTCCTACAATGAGCAGTTCTTC
.,TRBV4-2,TRBD1,TRBJ1-2,CASSPDRGANYGYTF,TGTGCCAGCAGCCCGGACAGGGGAGCCAACTATGGCTACACCTTC
few,TRBV10-3,.,TRBJ1-2,CAIRKDKSNYGYTF,TGTGCCATCAGAAAAGACAAGTCTAACTATGGCTACACCTTC
.,TRBV5-1,TRBD1,TRBJ1-5,CASSSTGGNQPQHF,TGCGCCAGCAGCTCGACAGGGGGCAATCAGCCCCAGCATTTT
.,TRBV2,.,TRBJ1-5,CATSWTASNQPQHF,TGTGCCACCTCATGGACAGCTAGCAATCAGCCCCAGCATTTT
.,TRBV30,.,TRBJ1-6,CAWAQGEASPLHF,TGTGCCTGGGCACAAGGGGAAGCCTCACCCCTCCACTTT
once,TRBV28,.,TRBJ1-3,CASSLTTNSYSGNTIYF,TGTGCCAGCAGTCTAACGACCAACAGCTACTCTGGAAACACCATATATTTT
.,TRBV4-3,.,TRBJ2-7,CASSLSVEHEQYF,TGCGCCAGCAGCCTTTCGGTTGAACACGAGCAGTACTTC
.,TRBV5-6,.,TRBJ1-3,CASSFRDGRKVRNTIYF,TGTGCCAGCAGCTTCCGGGACGGCAGAAAGGTTAGAAACACCATATATTTT
.,TRBV7-2,.,TRBJ1-1,CASSFSSVGNTEAFF,TGTGCCAGCAGCTTTTCCTCTGTGGGGAACACTGAAGCTTTCTTT
.,TRBV4-2,TRBD1,TRBJ1-1,CASSRSSGGTEAFF,TGTGCCAGCAGCCGCAGCTCAGGGGGGACTGAAGCTTTCTTT
.,TRBV18,TRBD1,TRBJ1-2,CASSPDRGAYGYTF,TGTGCCAGCTCACCAGACAGGGGGGCCTATGGCTACACCTTC
.,TRBV9,.,TRBJ2-1,CASSVMLGDSYNEQFF,TGTGCCAGCAGCGTTATGTTAGGGGACTCCTACAATGAGCAGTTCTTC
.,TRBV5-4,TRBD2,TRBJ2-1,CASSFGLAGGNNEQFF,TGTGCCAGCAGTTTCGGACTAGCGGGGGGGAACAATGAGCAGTTCTTC
.,TRBV14,.,TRBJ1-3,CASSQDLGGNTIYF,TGTGCCAGCAGCCAAGATTTAGGTGGAAACACCATATATTTT
few,TRBV11-1,.,TRBJ1-1,CASSLRLNTEAFF,TGTGCCAGCAGCTTAAGGTTGAACACTGAAGCTTTCTTT
.,TRBV18,.,TRBJ1-3,CASSPPPSGNTIYF,TGTGCCAGCTCGCCCCCCCCGTCTGGAAACACCATATATTTT
.,TRBV5-1,.,TRBJ1-6,CASSFQGNSPLHF,TGCGCCAGCAGCTTTCAGGGTAATTCACCCCTCCACTTT
.,TRBV18,TRBD2,TRBJ2-1,CASSPRLAGGYNEQFF,TGTGCCAGCTCACCAAGACTAGCGGGAGGATACAATGAGCAGTTCTTC
.,TRBV6-2/TRBV6-3,TRBD1,TRBJ2-5,CASSSTPTGGETQYF,TGTGCCAGCAGTTCCACCCCGACAGGGGGAGAGACCCAGTACTTC
.,TRBV4-1,.,TRBJ2-1,CASSQEQQPMYNEQFF,TGCGCCAGCAGCCAAGAACAGCAACCAATGTACAATGAGCAGTTCTTC
.,TRBV25-1,.,TRBJ2-1,CASSGFREQFF,TGTGCCAGCAGTGGGTTTCGCGAGCAGTTCTTC
.,TRBV9,TRBD2,TRBJ2-1,CASSGAGGIHNEQFF,TGTGCCAGCAGCGGAGCGGGAGGGATCCACAATGAGCAGTTCTTC
.,TRBV28,TRBD1,TRBJ1-1,CASSTGGGTEAFF,TGTGCCAGCAGTACAGGGGGTGGCACTGAAGCTTTCTTT
.,TRBV7-9,.,TRBJ1-6,CASSSGESPLHF,TGTGCCAGCAGCTCCGGCGAGTCACCCCTCCACTTT
.,TRBV28,TRBD2,TRBJ2-7,CASSPGTSGAYEQYF,TGTGCCAGCAGTCCGGGTACTAGCGGTGCCTACGAGCAGTACTTC